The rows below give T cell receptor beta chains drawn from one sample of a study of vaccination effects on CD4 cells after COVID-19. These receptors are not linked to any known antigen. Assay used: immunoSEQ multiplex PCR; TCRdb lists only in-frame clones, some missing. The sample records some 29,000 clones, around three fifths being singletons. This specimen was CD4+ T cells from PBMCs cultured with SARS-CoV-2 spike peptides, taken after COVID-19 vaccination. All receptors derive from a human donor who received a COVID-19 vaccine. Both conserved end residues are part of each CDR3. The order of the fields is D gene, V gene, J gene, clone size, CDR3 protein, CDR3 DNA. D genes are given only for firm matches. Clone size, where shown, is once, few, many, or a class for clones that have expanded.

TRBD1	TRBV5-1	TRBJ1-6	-	CASRSGGQGLGVGNSPLHF	TGCGCCAGCAGATCTGGTGGACAGGGGCTCGGCGTAGGCAATTCACCCCTCCACTTT
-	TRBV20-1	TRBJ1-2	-	CSQQWGYGYTF	TGCAGTCAGCAATGGGGCTATGGCTACACCTTC
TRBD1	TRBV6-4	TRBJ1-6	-	CASSYTGVSPLHF	TGTGCCAGCAGTTACACAGGGGTTTCACCCCTCCACTTT
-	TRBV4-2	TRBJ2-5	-	CASSQDPGYQETQYF	TGTGCCAGCAGCCAAGACCCCGGGTACCAAGAGACCCAGTACTTC
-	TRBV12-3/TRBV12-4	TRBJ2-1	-	CASSTSSYNEQFF	TGTGCCAGCTCAACGAGCTCCTACAATGAGCAGTTCTTC
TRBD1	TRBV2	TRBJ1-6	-	CASRVGGQLNSPLHF	TGTGCCAGCAGAGTTGGGGGACAGCTGAATTCACCCCTCCACTTT
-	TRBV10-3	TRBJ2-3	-	CAISVGTQRTQYF	TGTGCCATCAGTGTCGGGACTCAGAGGACGCAGTATTTT
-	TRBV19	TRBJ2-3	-	CASSEWRDSSTDTQYF	TGTGCCAGTTCAGAATGGCGGGATTCTAGCACAGATACGCAGTATTTT
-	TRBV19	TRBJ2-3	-	CASSIDRQSTDTQYF	TGTGCCAGTAGTATAGATCGACAAAGCACAGATACGCAGTATTTT
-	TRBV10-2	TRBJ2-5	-	CASSLSTWETQYF	TGCGCCAGCTCTCTCTCCACATGGGAGACCCAGTACTTC
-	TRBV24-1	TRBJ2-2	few	CATSDREVPTGELFF	TGTGCCACCAGTGATCGGGAAGTACCCACCGGGGAGCTGTTTTTT
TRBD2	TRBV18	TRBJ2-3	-	CASSPAGADTQYF	TGTGCCAGCTCACCCGCGGGAGCAGATACGCAGTATTTT
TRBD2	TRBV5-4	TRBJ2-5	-	CASSPRTSGETQYF	TGTGCCAGCAGCCCACGGACTAGCGGCGAGACCCAGTACTTC
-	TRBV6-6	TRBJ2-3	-	CASSPSWGAGVRDTQYF	TGTGCCAGCAGTCCCTCGTGGGGAGCAGGGGTAAGAGATACGCAGTATTTT
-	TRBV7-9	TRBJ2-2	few	CASSLGGSVTGELFF	TGTGCCAGCAGCTTAGGGGGCAGCGTCACCGGGGAGCTGTTTTTT
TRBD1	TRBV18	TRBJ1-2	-	CASSPTGEGSYGYTF	TGTGCCAGCTCACCAACAGGGGAAGGGAGCTATGGCTACACCTTC
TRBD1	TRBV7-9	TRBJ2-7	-	CASSLAEGQSFSYEQYF	TGTGCCAGCAGCTTAGCCGAGGGACAGTCCTTCTCCTACGAGCAGTACTTC
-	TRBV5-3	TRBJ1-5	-	CARSLSVCYSNQPQHF	TGTGCCAGAAGCTTGTCCGTGTGCTATAGCAATCAGCCCCAGCATTTT
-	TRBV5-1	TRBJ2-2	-	CASSLRDTGELFF	TGCGCCAGCAGCTTGAGGGACACCGGGGAGCTGTTTTTT
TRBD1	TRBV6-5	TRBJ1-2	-	CASNLQGDYGYTF	TGTGCCAGCAACCTACAGGGGGACTATGGCTACACCTTC
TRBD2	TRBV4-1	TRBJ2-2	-	CASATLLKTSGRANTGELFF	TGCGCCAGCGCTACCTTGTTGAAGACTAGCGGGAGAGCGAACACCGGGGAGCTGTTTTTT
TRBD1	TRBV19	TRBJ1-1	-	CASSIGSGTGSTEAFF	TGTGCCAGTAGTATAGGCTCCGGGACAGGGAGCACTGAAGCTTTCTTT
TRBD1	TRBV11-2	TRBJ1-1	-	CASSLVRQGGFTAQAFF	TGTGCCAGCAGCTTAGTACGACAGGGGGGTTTTACTGCACAAGCTTTCTTT
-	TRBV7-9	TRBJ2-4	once	CASSLGTGQGIAKNIQYF	TGTGCCAGCAGCTTAGGAACGGGTCAGGGAATTGCCAAAAACATTCAGTACTTC
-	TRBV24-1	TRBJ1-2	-	CATSDSAEFTGPGNYGYTF	TGTGCCACCAGTGATTCCGCCGAGTTTACGGGTCCGGGTAACTATGGCTACACCTTC
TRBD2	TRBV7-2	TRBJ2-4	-	CASSLAPGLGGDIQYF	TGTGCCAGCAGCTTAGCGCCGGGACTAGGAGGAGACATTCAGTACTTC
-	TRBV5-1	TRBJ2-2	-	CASSLTGNPNTGELFF	TGCGCCAGCAGCCTTACAGGGAATCCTAACACCGGGGAGCTGTTTTTT
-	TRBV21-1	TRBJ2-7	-	CASSKFAGVREQYF	TGTGCCAGCAGCAAATTTGCGGGAGTCCGTGAGCAGTACTTC
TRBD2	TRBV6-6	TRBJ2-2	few	CASSYGASGLTGELFF	TGTGCCAGCAGTTACGGGGCTAGCGGGTTGACCGGGGAGCTGTTTTTT
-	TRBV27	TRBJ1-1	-	CASSQHEGQVEAFF	TGTGCCAGCAGTCAGCACGAGGGACAAGTGGAAGCTTTCTTT
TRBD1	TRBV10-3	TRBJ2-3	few	CAIGGTGPDTQYF	TGTGCCATCGGGGGGACAGGGCCAGATACGCAGTATTTT
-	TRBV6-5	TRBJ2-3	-	CASSRPMSGTDTQYF	TGTGCCAGCAGTCGACCAATGTCTGGCACAGATACGCAGTATTTT
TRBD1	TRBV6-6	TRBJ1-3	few	CASSLPTGQGGIYF	TGTGCCAGCAGTTTGCCGACTGGACAGGGGGGCATATATTTT
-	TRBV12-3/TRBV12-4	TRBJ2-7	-	CASSGTSPQYF	TGTGCCAGCAGTGGGACCTCGCCCCAGTACTTC
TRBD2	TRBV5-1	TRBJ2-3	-	CASSLASGTADTQYF	TGCGCCAGCAGCTTGGCTAGCGGGACGGCAGATACGCAGTATTTT
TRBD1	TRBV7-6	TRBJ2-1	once	CASSLGQGPHNEQFF	TGTGCCAGCAGCTTAGGACAGGGTCCCCACAATGAGCAGTTCTTC
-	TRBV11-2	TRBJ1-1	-	CASSLGVGRGLRKAFF	TGTGCCAGCAGCTTAGGGGTGGGCAGGGGTTTGAGGAAAGCTTTCTTT
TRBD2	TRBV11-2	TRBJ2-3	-	CASSLGTSGGASDTQYF	TGTGCCAGCAGCTTAGGGACTAGCGGGGGGGCGTCCGATACGCAGTATTTT
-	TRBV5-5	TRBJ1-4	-	CASSSSALTSTNEKLFF	TGTGCCAGCAGCTCTTCAGCCTTGACCTCAACTAATGAAAAACTGTTTTTT
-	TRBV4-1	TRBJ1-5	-	CASSQTILGSNQPQHF	TGCGCCAGCAGCCAGACCATCCTGGGCAGCAATCAGCCCCAGCATTTT
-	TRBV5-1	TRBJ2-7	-	CASSLTGNEQYF	TGCGCCAGCAGCTTGACAGGGAACGAGCAGTACTTC
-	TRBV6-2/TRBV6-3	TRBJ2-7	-	CASSWTDRYFSYEQYF	TGTGCCAGCAGTTGGACCGACAGGTACTTTTCCTACGAGCAGTACTTC
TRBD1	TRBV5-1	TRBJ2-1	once	CASALTGGLPIEQFF	TGCGCCAGCGCTTTGACAGGGGGCCTGCCCATTGAGCAGTTCTTC
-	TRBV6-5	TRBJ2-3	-	CASVADTQYF	TGTGCCAGCGTCGCAGATACGCAGTATTTT
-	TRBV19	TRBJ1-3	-	CASSRVDSSGNTIYF	TGTGCCAGTAGTAGAGTGGACAGCTCTGGAAACACCATATATTTT
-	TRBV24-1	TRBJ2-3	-	CATSDGATDTQYF	TGTGCCACCAGTGATGGCGCCACAGATACGCAGTATTTT
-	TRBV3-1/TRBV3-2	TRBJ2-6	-	CASSQSGANVLTF	TGTGCCAGCAGCCAATCTGGGGCCAACGTCCTGACTTTC
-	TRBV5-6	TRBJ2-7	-	CASSFIVLNSYEQYF	TGTGCCAGCAGCTTCATTGTGCTCAACTCCTACGAGCAGTACTTC
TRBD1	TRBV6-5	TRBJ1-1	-	CASKAATGGPKEAFF	TGTGCCAGCAAGGCCGCGACAGGGGGCCCTAAGGAAGCTTTCTTT
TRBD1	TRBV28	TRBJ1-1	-	CASSLRQGGGEAFF	TGTGCCAGCAGTTTGAGACAGGGAGGCGGTGAAGCTTTCTTT
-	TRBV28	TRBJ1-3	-	CASSLSGLVGGNTIYF	TGTGCCAGCAGTTTAAGCGGGCTTGTGGGGGGAAACACCATATATTTT